The text below deals with one TCR beta chain. The data stem from a study of control samples from healthy donors and cancer patients. CDR3 length: 13 amino acids. The germline V gene encodes CDR1 WSHSY and CDR2 SAAADI. V shed 4 bases, J shed 9 bases, and the junction held 9 bases outside the gene matches. Profiled with immunoSEQ multiplex PCR; TCRdb holds only in-frame clones, not every one. The data show approximately 180,000 clones, with 94% seen just once and around 1.3% held by the top ten. V is TRBV10-2 and J is TRBJ2-7; 7 positions agree with TRBD1. This clonotype originated in a woman aged 18-29 years in good health. The sample was blood. The DNA of the CDR3 is TGCGCCAGCAGTGGGGCAGGGGGTGTAGGGCAGTACTTC. Protein sequence: CASSGAGGVGQYF.